This record looks at one T cell receptor beta chain sequence and its context. This sample is part of a study of neoadjuvant nivolumab and ipilimumab in lung cancer. Using immunoSEQ multiplex PCR, the repertoire was profiled, and TCRdb retains in-frame clones only, with some absent. The sample consists of 4,500 to 5,000 clones, roughly 80% of them appearing once. CDR1 is SGHRS, CDR2 YFSETQ, per germline. CDR3 length equals 13 residues. Losses at the gene ends were 4 bases for V and 2 bases for J; bases not matched to a gene: 3. The chain combines TRBV5-1 with TRBJ2-7, with 7 positions matching TRBD1. The clonotype comes from an adult with non-small cell lung cancer. Sequenced material: tumor tissue, taken after neoadjuvant nivolumab, alone or with ipilimumab, at or shortly before surgery. DNA for the CDR3: TGCGCCAGCAGCCCTGGGACAGCCTACGAGCAGTACTTC. It encodes CASSPGTAYEQYF.